These 17 T cell receptor beta chains were all obtained from the same sample, sequenced in a study of blood T cells in healthy people across ages. Through a sample-barcoded 5' primer and a J-beta primer mix, a second PCR was run for roughly 7 to 11 cycles. TCRdb analysed the 5' RACE reads with MiXCR anew, one entry per CDR3 protein. The sample consists of approximately 810,000 distinct CDR3 sequences, roughly 40% of them appearing once. The sequencing input was blood. The receptors come from a man between 18 and 29 years old in good health.

This rearrangement joins TRBV9 to TRBJ2-5; the D gene is possibly TRBD1 (5 bases). The CDR3 has 14 amino acids. Trimming shortened V by 1 base and J by 4 bases, and 11 bases separated the two germline ends. The germline CDR1 and CDR2 sequences are SGDLS and YYNGEE. CDR3 region: CASSVNWGGETQYF. The CDR3 nucleotides read TGTGCCAGCAGCGTAAATTGGGGCGGAGAGACCCAGTACTTC.

For this clonotype: Because it lacks the conserved phenylalanine or tryptophan at the end, this CDR3 is likely a read error. The chain combines TRBV12-3 or TRBV12-4 with TRBJ1-1; 8 nucleotides line up with TRBD1. V shed 5 bases and J 5 bases; nucleotides not matched to a gene: 13. This CDR3 has 16 residues. The CDR3 nucleotides read TGTGCCAGCAGTACCCCCGTCCAGGGGGCGCGGACTGAAGCTTTCTCT. This sequence encodes CASSTPVQGARTEAFS.

The rearrangement joins TRBV4-3 to TRBJ1-4; maybe TRBD1 (6 bases). The CDR3 has 15 residues. V was cut by 4 bases and J by 7 bases, with 16 bases left in between. Germline CDR1 is LGHNA and CDR2 is YSLEER. CDR3 protein: CASSRSAGAVEKLFF. In DNA, the CDR3 is TGCGCCAGCAGCCGCTCGGCGGGGGCAGTTGAAAAACTGTTTTTT.

The table lists this clonotype with a few counts. This chain links TRBV20-1 with TRBJ2-7; maybe TRBD2 (5 bases). Germline loops: CDR1 DFQATT, CDR2 SNEGSKA (reference sequence). The CDR3 loop spans 13 amino acids. With 4 bases removed from V and 1 base from J, the gap between germline ends came to 11 bases. In nucleotides, the CDR3 is TGCAGTGCTACGTCCGGGGAGTCCTACGAGCAGTACTTC. Protein: CSATSGESYEQYF.

The chain is built from TRBV11-2 and TRBJ1-6; the match to TRBD1 covers 7 bases. This CDR3 has 15 amino acids. The V and J ends lost 4 bases and 7 bases, in that order; junction bases with no gene match: 7. Looked up from germline, CDR1 is SGHAT and CDR2 is FQNNGV. CDR3 coding DNA: TGTGCCAGCAGCTCCTTACAGGGGAAAAATTCACCCCTCCACTTT. Translation: CASSSLQGKNSPLHF.

This clonotype was observed at least ten times. The chain has TRBV7-2 and TRBJ2-3, with D tentatively TRBD1 (5 bases). Germline V lookup: CDR1 SGHTA, CDR2 FQGNSA. The CDR3 consists of 13 residues. Between the trimmed V and J ends, which lost 3 bases and 4 bases, there was a span of 8 bases. In nucleotides, the CDR3 is TGTGCCAGCAGCTTGTCAGGGCCAGATACGCAGTATTTT. Its translation is CASSLSGPDTQYF. Complete variable domain (other parts from reference TRBV7-2 and TRBJ2-3): GAGVSQSPSNKVTEKGKDVELRCDPISGHTALYWYRQSLGQGLEFLIYFQGNSAPDKSGLPSDRFSAERTGGSVSTLTIQRTQQEDSAVYLCASSLSGPDTQYFGPGTRLTVL.

This clonotype appeared a few times. This chain uses TRBV21-1 with TRBJ2-3; the D segment call TRBD1 is taken from the table without a DNA check. TRBV21-1 is noted as a pseudogene. This CDR3 is 20 amino acids long. The CDR3 protein is CASSNRFCGFRGHGTDTQYF. The CDR3, as DNA: TGTGCCAGCAGCAACCGATTTTGCGGGTTCCGGGGCCATGGCACAGATACGCAGTATTTT.

This clonotype was seen more than once but under ten times. This sequence joins TRBV5-1 and TRBJ1-5, with a tentative D call TRBD1 (5 bases). The CDR3 consists of 15 residues. CDR1 is SGHRS, CDR2 YFSETQ, per germline. With 3 bases removed from V and 5 bases from J, the gap between germline ends came to 15 bases. The CDR3 region is CASSSGEGIDQPQHF. For the CDR3, the DNA is TGCGCCAGCAGCTCGGGGGAAGGGATCGATCAGCCCCAGCATTTT.

The CDR3 loop reads CASSQLGGDNEQFF. The DNA for the CDR3 is TGTGCCAGCAGCCAATTAGGGGGAGATAATGAGCAGTTCTTC. The rearrangement uses TRBV13 and TRBJ2-1; a weak D match, TRBD1 (6 bases). V was trimmed by 5 bases and J by 7 bases, leaving 15 bases between them. CDR1 is PRHDT, CDR2 FYEKMQ, per germline (reference sequence). The CDR3 is made up of 14 amino acids.

This clonotype was observed a few times. The rearrangement links TRBV7-8 to TRBJ2-5, with unresolved D. V was clipped by 5 bases and J by 4 bases, with 14 bases between them. Germline CDR1 is SGHVS and CDR2 is FQNEAQ. This CDR3 has 14 residues. This chain's CDR3 is CASSVTRRLETQYF. The CDR3 DNA is TGTGCCAGCAGCGTGACTCGCCGGTTAGAGACCCAGTACTTC.

The chain couples TRBV6-2 or TRBV6-3 to TRBJ1-5, with no clear D. From germline, CDR1 is MNHEY and CDR2 SVGEGT. This CDR3 is built from 18 residues. V gave up 0 bases and J gave up 0 bases, with 15 bases separating them. DNA for the CDR3: TGTGCCAGCAGTTACTCGATAGGCTCCGGTTATAGCAATCAGCCCCAGCATTTT. It specifies CASSYSIGSGYSNQPQHF.

The chain links TRBV12-3 or TRBV12-4 to TRBJ1-2, with D perhaps TRBD1 (5 bases). The CDR3 is 15 residues long. With 7 bases removed from V and 8 bases from J, the gap between germline ends came to 23 bases. CDR3 loop: CASTCAGAREWGYTF. The CDR3 DNA reads as TGTGCCAGCACCTGCGCCGGGGCCAGAGAATGGGGCTACACCTTC.

This clonotype was detected only a few times. The V gene is TRBV29-1, the J gene TRBJ1-2; 11 nucleotides agree with TRBD1. The germline gives CDR1 SQVTM, CDR2 ANQGSEA. V dropped 6 bases and J dropped 1; count of bases not matched to a gene: 4. This CDR3 has 14 residues. The CDR3, as DNA: TGCAGCGTGGGACAGGGGGAAAGTAACTATGGCTACACCTTC. Translation gives CSVGQGESNYGYTF.

Remarks on this clonotype: A much larger clone differs by one base, so this may be a read error. The gene calls are TRBV2 and TRBJ2-6; 7 bases line up with TRBD1. Germline lookup yields CDR1 SNHLY and CDR2 FYNNEI. CDR3 size: 14 residues. CDR3 loop: CASKTGPGANALTF. In DNA form, the CDR3 reads TGTGCCAGCAAGACAGGGCCCGGGGCCAACGCCCTGACTTTC.

V is TRBV10-3 and J is TRBJ1-1; 8 bases align to TRBD1. V was pared by 6 bases and J by 5 bases, with 17 bases of the junction left unmatched. Germline loops: CDR1 ENHRY, CDR2 SYGVKD. The CDR3 contains 17 residues. In DNA, the CDR3 is TGTGCCATCAGCCACCAATCTAACAGGGGGTCGGGGACTGAAGCTTTCTTT. It is translated as CAISHQSNRGSGTEAFF.

This clonotype was found a few times. CDR3 DNA: TGCAGCGTTGCCACCCAGGGAGCCTACACTGAAGCTTTCTTT. Amino acids: CSVATQGAYTEAFF. The gene calls are TRBV29-1 and TRBJ1-1; D might be TRBD1 (5 bases). The V end lost 4 bases, the J end lost 3 bases, and 15 bases lay between the germline ends. In germline, CDR1 is SQVTM, CDR2 ANQGSEA. The length of the CDR3 is 14 residues. The whole variable domain, remainder taken from reference TRBV29-1 and TRBJ1-1, is SAVISQKPSRDICQRGTSLTIQCQVDSQVTMMFWYRQQPGQSLTLIATANQGSEATYESGFVIDKFPISRPNLTFSTLTVSNMSPEDSSIYLCSVATQGAYTEAFFGQGTRLTVV.

At least ten counts were recorded for this clonotype. The rearrangement uses TRBV4-3 and TRBJ2-3; D possibly corresponds to TRBD2 (5 bases). The CDR3 loop spans 15 amino acids. V gave up 0 bases and J gave up 1 base, with 8 bases separating them. Germline V CDR1 and CDR2: LGHNA, YSLEER. CDR3 region: CASSQDAGGTDTQYF. CDR3 nucleotide sequence: TGCGCCAGCAGCCAAGATGCCGGGGGCACAGATACGCAGTATTTT.